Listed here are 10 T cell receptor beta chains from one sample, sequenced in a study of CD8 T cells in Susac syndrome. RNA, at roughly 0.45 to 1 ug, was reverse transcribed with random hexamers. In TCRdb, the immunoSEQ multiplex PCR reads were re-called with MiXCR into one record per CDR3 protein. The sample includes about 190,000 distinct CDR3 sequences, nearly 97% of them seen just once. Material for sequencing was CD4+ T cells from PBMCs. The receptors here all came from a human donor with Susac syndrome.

CDR3 loop: CATSRDLFRIEAFF. The DNA of the CDR3 is TGTGCCACCAGCAGAGATCTTTTTCGGATTGAAGCTTTCTTT. The chain uses TRBV15 and TRBJ1-1; no firm D call. The germline V gene has CDR1 LNHNV and CDR2 YYDKDF (reference sequence). Trimming shortened V by 0 bases and J by 7 bases, and 12 bases separated the two germline ends. The length of the CDR3 is 14 residues. The full variable domain, completed using reference TRBV15 and TRBJ1-1, is DAMVIQNPRYQVTQFGKPVTLSCSQTLNHNVMYWYQQKSSQAPKLLFHYYDKDFNNEADTPDNFQSRRPNTSFCFLDIRSPGLGDTAMYLCATSRDLFRIEAFFGQGTRLTVV.

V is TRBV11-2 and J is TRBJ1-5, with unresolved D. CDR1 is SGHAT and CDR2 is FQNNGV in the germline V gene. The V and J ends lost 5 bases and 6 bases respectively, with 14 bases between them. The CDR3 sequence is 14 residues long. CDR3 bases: TGTGCCAGCAGCATGACCGGGAGTGGTCAGCCCCAGCATTTT. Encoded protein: CASSMTGSGQPQHF.

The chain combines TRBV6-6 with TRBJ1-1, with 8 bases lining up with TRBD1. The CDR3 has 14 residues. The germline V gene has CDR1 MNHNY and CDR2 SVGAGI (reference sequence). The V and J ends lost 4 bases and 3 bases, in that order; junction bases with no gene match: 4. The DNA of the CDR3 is TGTGCCAGCAGTTGGGGCAGGGGGCACACTGAAGCTTTCTTT. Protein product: CASSWGRGHTEAFF.

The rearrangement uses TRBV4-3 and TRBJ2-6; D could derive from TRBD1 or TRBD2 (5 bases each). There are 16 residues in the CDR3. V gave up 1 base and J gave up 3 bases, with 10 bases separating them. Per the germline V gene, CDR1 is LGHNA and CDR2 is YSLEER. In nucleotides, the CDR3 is TGCGCCAGCAGCCAAGGATTGGGGGTTGGGGCCAACGTCCTGACTTTC. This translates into CASSQGLGVGANVLTF.

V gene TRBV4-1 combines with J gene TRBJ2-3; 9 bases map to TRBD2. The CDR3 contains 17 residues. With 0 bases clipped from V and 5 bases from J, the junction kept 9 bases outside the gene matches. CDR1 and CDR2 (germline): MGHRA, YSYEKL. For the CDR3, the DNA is TGCGCCAGCAGCCAAGAACCGGCGGGGGGGCTGAAAGATACGCAGTATTTT. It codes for CASSQEPAGGLKDTQYF.

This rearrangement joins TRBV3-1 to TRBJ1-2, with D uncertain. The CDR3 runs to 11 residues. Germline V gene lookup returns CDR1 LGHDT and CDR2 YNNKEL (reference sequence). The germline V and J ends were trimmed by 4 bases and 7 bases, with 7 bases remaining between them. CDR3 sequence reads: CASSRQSGYTF. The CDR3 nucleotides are TGTGCCAGCAGCCGGCAGAGTGGCTACACCTTC.

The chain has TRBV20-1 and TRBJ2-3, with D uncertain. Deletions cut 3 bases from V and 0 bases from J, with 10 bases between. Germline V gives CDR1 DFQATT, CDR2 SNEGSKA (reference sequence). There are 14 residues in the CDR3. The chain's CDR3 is CSASGLDSTDTQYF. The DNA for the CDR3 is TGCAGTGCTAGCGGCCTAGATAGCACAGATACGCAGTATTTT.

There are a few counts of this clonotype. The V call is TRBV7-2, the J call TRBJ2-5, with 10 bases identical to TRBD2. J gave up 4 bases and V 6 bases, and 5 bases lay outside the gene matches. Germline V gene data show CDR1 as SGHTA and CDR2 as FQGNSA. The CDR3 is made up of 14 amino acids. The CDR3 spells CASSLSGGAETQYF. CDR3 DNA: TGTGCCAGCAGTCTCAGCGGGGGGGCAGAGACCCAGTACTTC.

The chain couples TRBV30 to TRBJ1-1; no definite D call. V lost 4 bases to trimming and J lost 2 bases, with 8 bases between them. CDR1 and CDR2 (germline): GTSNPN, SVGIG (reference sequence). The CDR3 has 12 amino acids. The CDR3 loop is CAWMEGNTEAFF. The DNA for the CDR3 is TGTGCCTGGATGGAGGGTAACACTGAAGCTTTCTTT.

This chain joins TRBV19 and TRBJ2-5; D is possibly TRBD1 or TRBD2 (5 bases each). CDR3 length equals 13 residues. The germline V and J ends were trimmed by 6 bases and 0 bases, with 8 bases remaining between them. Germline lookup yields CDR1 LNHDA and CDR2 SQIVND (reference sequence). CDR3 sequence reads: CASSGAYQETQYF. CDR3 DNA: TGTGCCAGTAGCGGGGCATACCAAGAGACCCAGTACTTC.